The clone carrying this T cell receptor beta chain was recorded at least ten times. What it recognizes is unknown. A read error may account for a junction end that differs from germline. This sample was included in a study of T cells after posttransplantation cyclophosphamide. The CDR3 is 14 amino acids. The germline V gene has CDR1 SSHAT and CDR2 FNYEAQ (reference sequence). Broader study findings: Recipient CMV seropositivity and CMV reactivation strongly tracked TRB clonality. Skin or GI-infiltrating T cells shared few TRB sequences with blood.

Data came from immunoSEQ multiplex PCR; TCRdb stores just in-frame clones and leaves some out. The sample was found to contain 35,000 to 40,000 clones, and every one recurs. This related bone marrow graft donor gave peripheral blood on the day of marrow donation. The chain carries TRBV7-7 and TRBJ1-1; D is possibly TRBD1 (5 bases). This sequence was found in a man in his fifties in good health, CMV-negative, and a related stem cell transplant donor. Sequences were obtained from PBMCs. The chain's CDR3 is CASSQDSLNTEAFF. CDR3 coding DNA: TGTGCTAGCAGCCAAGACAGCCTGAACACTGAAGCTTTCTTT.